These 3 T cell receptor beta chains were sequenced from one sample in a study of T cell changes during pregnancy in multiple sclerosis. Using immunoSEQ multiplex PCR, the repertoire was profiled, and TCRdb retains in-frame clones only, with some absent. The table records some 47,000 clones, around nine tenths of them present only once. This sample comprised peripheral blood, obtained in the first trimester of pregnancy. These receptors were taken from a female donor with multiple sclerosis, enrolled in a pregnancy study.

The chain uses TRBV6-1 and TRBJ2-1, with 9 bases lining up with TRBD1. Germline V gene sequence: CDR1 MNHNS, CDR2 SASEGT. This CDR3 has 16 residues. The J segment lost 6 bases and the V segment lost 4 bases, leaving 10 bases of the junction unmatched. The CDR3 region is CASSGLPGQGSNEQFF. CDR3 nucleotides: TGTGCCAGCAGTGGCTTGCCGGGACAGGGCTCCAATGAGCAGTTCTTC.

The table lists this clone with a few counts. The chain recombines TRBV11-2 with TRBJ1-1; 8 bases match TRBD1. Germline assignment: CDR1 SGHAT and CDR2 FQNNGV. V trimming: 4 bases; J trimming: 4 bases; junction bases outside the gene matches: 5. The CDR3 is 14 residues long. DNA for the CDR3: TGTGCCAGCAGCTCGTACAGGGGGGCCACTGAAGCTTTCTTT. This codes for CASSSYRGATEAFF.

The chain carries TRBV18 and TRBJ1-1; TRBD1 matches 8 bases. With V trimmed by 2 bases and J by 0 bases, 5 bases remained unmatched. Germline CDR1 and CDR2: KGHSH and LQKENI. The CDR3 consists of 16 residues. For the CDR3, the DNA is TGTGCCAGCTCACCAGGGACAGGTACACTGAACACTGAAGCTTTCTTT. Protein sequence: CASSPGTGTLNTEAFF.